These 23 T cell receptor beta chains were all obtained from the same sample, sequenced in a study of shared clonotypes between healthy human individuals. Here immunoSEQ multiplex PCR was the method, and the copy in TCRdb shows in-frame clones only, minus some. The repertoire holds under 2.5 million clones, with around 90% as singletons. The sample comprised naive CD4+ T cells from PBMCs. The subset denotes: CD45RA+ positively selected. These TCRs come from a man younger than 30 in good health. Some clones in this sample may be carry-over from other donors' samples.

J is TRBJ2-7 and V is TRBV9, with 8 bases lining up with TRBD2. This CDR3 has 13 amino acids. V was clipped by 5 bases and J by 6 bases; unmatched bases: 7. CDR1 SGDLS and CDR2 YYNGEE come from the germline V gene. The CDR3 coding sequence is TGTGCCAGCAGTCAGGGACTAGGGCTCGAGCAGTACTTC. The encoded protein is CASSQGLGLEQYF.

This clone appeared once. The J gene is TRBJ2-5, the V gene TRBV18, with D possibly matching TRBD2 (5 bases). Trimming removed 5 bases at V and 1 base at J, with 8 bases between. Per germline, CDR1 KGHSH and CDR2 LQKENI. The CDR3 loop spans 13 amino acids. This chain's CDR3 is CASSTGIQETQYF. The CDR3 region has the DNA TGTGCCAGCTCAACCGGGATCCAAGAGACCCAGTACTTC. The full variable domain, completed using reference TRBV18 and TRBJ2-5, is NAGVMQNPRHLVRRRGQEARLRCSPMKGHSHVYWYRQLPEEGLKFMVYLQKENIIDESGMPKERFSAEFPKEGPSILRIQQVVRGDSAAYFCASSTGIQETQYFGPGTRLLVL.

The chain recombines TRBV28 with TRBJ2-7; the D call may be TRBD1 or TRBD2 (5 bases each). The CDR3 runs 15 residues. Germline assignment: CDR1 MDHEN and CDR2 SYDVKM. V lost 4 bases and J lost 2, with 15 bases in between. DNA of the CDR3: TGTGCCAGCAGTTCAGCCGGGGACGGAGCCTACGAGCAGTACTTC. It specifies CASSSAGDGAYEQYF.

V gene TRBV2 combines with J gene TRBJ1-1, with a possible D match to TRBD1 (6 bases). Germline lookup yields CDR1 SNHLY and CDR2 FYNNEI. The CDR3 length is 15 residues. Trimming took off 6 bases at V and 1 base at J, with 15 bases between the two ends. DNA for the CDR3: TGTGCCAGCAGACCAACCGGGACAACGAACACTGAAGCTTTCTTT. It codes for CASRPTGTTNTEAFF. The complete variable domain, with remaining parts taken from reference TRBV2 and TRBJ1-1, reads EPEVTQTPSHQVTQMGQEVILRCVPISNHLYFYWYRQILGQKVEFLVSFYNNEISEKSEIFDDQFSVERPDGSNFTLKIRSTKLEDSAMYFCASRPTGTTNTEAFFGQGTRLTVV.

V and J are TRBV6-6 and TRBJ1-4, with TRBD1 matching 7 bases. With 2 bases clipped from V and 10 bases from J, the junction kept 7 bases outside the gene matches. Germline V gives CDR1 MNHNY, CDR2 SVGAGI (reference sequence). The CDR3 consists of 14 residues. CDR3: CASSYPQQGSKLFF. Here the CDR3 DNA reads TGTGCCAGCAGTTACCCTCAACAGGGGTCAAAACTGTTTTTT.

This chain connects TRBV27 to TRBJ1-1; possible D gene TRBD1, 5 bases. Trimming removed 2 bases from V and 1 base from J, with 11 bases in between. CDR1 and CDR2 from the germline V gene are MNHEY and SMNVEV (reference sequence). CDR3 size: 15 residues. CDR3 nucleotides: TGTGCCAGCAGTTTAGTTCAGGGAAGGAACACTGAAGCTTTCTTT. Its protein product is CASSLVQGRNTEAFF.

The chain is built from TRBV30 and TRBJ1-1; D is uncertain. Germline V gives CDR1 GTSNPN, CDR2 SVGIG (reference sequence). CDR3 size: 12 residues. Trimming removed 6 bases from V and 3 bases from J, with 11 bases in between. The CDR3 spells CACYSGYTEAFF. DNA for the CDR3: TGTGCCTGTTACAGCGGATACACTGAAGCTTTCTTT.

The rearrangement joins TRBV5-1 to TRBJ1-2; D remains unclear. Germline CDR1 reads SGHRS; CDR2 reads YFSETQ. With 0 bases removed from V and 4 bases from J, the gap between germline ends came to 13 bases. The CDR3 has 15 residues. This chain's CDR3 is CASSLESGYGYGYTF. The CDR3 DNA is TGCGCCAGCAGCTTGGAGTCGGGCTATGGCTATGGCTACACCTTC.

This chain uses TRBV28 with TRBJ2-7, with D possibly TRBD2 on 5 matching bases. V was shortened by 10 bases and J by 2 bases, with 15 bases between the two germline ends. The germline V gene encodes CDR1 MDHEN and CDR2 SYDVKM. This CDR3 is 13 amino acids long. CDR3 in DNA: TGTGCCACAGGACGAGGGTCCCCCTACGAGCAGTACTTC. As protein: CATGRGSPYEQYF.

The J gene is TRBJ1-4, the V gene TRBV7-9; D is perhaps TRBD1 (6 bases). The CDR3 contains 12 residues. Germline V gene sequence: CDR1 SEHNR, CDR2 FQNEAQ (reference sequence). Trimming took 0 bases from V and 11 from J, leaving 7 bases between them. CDR3 DNA: TGTGCCAGCAGCTTAGCCCAGGGGAAACTGTTTTTT. This gives the protein CASSLAQGKLFF. Based on the CDR3 plus reference TRBV7-9 and TRBJ1-4, the full variable domain is DTGVSQNPRHKITKRGQNVTFRCDPISEHNRLYWYRQTLGQGPEFLTYFQNEAQLEKSRLLSDRFSAERPKGSFSTLEIQRTEQGDSAMYLCASSLAQGKLFFGSGTQLSVL.

This chain links TRBV18 with TRBJ2-7; D might be TRBD2 (5 bases). V was clipped by 2 bases and J by 2 bases, with 13 bases between them. CDR1 is KGHSH, CDR2 LQKENI, per germline. The CDR3 has 15 residues. Here the CDR3 DNA reads TGTGCCAGCTCACCATTCCGGGAAATAGCCTACGAGCAGTACTTC. Translating it yields CASSPFREIAYEQYF.

CDR3 amino acids: CASTLLSSSGANVLTF. CDR3 nucleotide sequence: TGTGCCAGCACCCTACTTAGTAGCTCTGGGGCCAACGTCCTGACTTTC. J is TRBJ2-6 and V is TRBV7-8; D not certain. This CDR3 is built from 16 residues. Germline CDR1 reads SGHVS; CDR2 reads FQNEAQ. Trimming pared 7 bases from V and 0 bases from J, leaving 13 bases between.

The chain uses TRBV11-2 and TRBJ1-2; D uncertain. With 1 base removed from V and 8 bases from J, the gap between germline ends came to 14 bases. The CDR3 runs 14 residues. Germline assignment: CDR1 SGHAT and CDR2 FQNNGV. This chain's CDR3 is CASSLGGLGRGYTF. CDR3 nucleotide sequence: TGTGCCAGCAGCTTAGGCGGACTGGGTAGAGGCTACACCTTC.

The chain couples TRBV18 to TRBJ1-2; TRBD1 matches at 8 bases. J was trimmed by 5 bases and V by 6 bases; bases with no gene match: 11. CDR3 length: 15 residues. Germline loops: CDR1 KGHSH, CDR2 LQKENI. The CDR3 region has the DNA TGTGCCAGCTCCCGCGACAGGGGCGCGGGGTATGGCTACACCTTC. It codes for CASSRDRGAGYGYTF.

This chain connects TRBV30 to TRBJ2-7; D may be TRBD1 (5 bases). Germline V gene lookup returns CDR1 GTSNPN and CDR2 SVGIG (reference sequence). The CDR3 has 12 residues. V lost 2 bases, J lost 6 bases, and 11 bases lay in between. The CDR3 reads CAWSTTGVEQYF. CDR3 bases: TGTGCCTGGAGTACCACAGGAGTCGAGCAGTACTTC.

The genes are TRBV9 and TRBJ2-1; possibly TRBD1 for D (5 bases). The ends were cut back, 0 bases at V and 9 bases at J, with 19 bases in the middle. CDR1 is SGDLS, CDR2 YYNGEE, per germline. The length of the CDR3 is 16 residues. CDR3: CASSVAPSLQQAEQFF. CDR3 nucleotides: TGTGCCAGCAGCGTAGCCCCCAGTTTGCAACAGGCTGAGCAGTTCTTC.

V gene TRBV5-1 combines with J gene TRBJ2-1, with a tentative D call TRBD1 (6 bases). Trimming shortened V by 1 base and J by 3 bases, and 11 bases separated the two germline ends. The CDR3 runs 15 residues. Germline CDR1 and CDR2: SGHRS and YFSETQ. CDR3 loop: CASSLNRDHYNEQFF. The DNA for the CDR3 is TGCGCCAGCAGCTTGAACAGGGACCACTACAATGAGCAGTTCTTC.

This chain links TRBV5-1 with TRBJ2-3; 10 bases map to TRBD2. CDR3 length: 17 residues. The V and J ends lost 0 bases and 4 bases, in that order; junction bases with no gene match: 8. Germline V lookup: CDR1 SGHRS, CDR2 YFSETQ. As DNA, the CDR3 is TGCGCCAGCAGCTTGGGGCTAGCGGGAGTTCTTGCAGATACGCAGTATTTT. It codes for CASSLGLAGVLADTQYF.

V gene TRBV5-1 combines with J gene TRBJ2-5; 9 nucleotides line up with TRBD1. V gave up 5 bases and J gave up 5 bases; unmatched junction bases: 10. Germline loops: CDR1 SGHRS, CDR2 YFSETQ. The CDR3 runs to 15 residues. The CDR3 coding sequence is TGCGCCAGCAGTCGGCGGGGACAGGGTACCGAGACCCAGTACTTC. Translating it yields CASSRRGQGTETQYF.

V usage is TRBV27 and J usage is TRBJ1-2, with no clear D. From germline, CDR1 is MNHEY and CDR2 SMNVEV (reference sequence). This CDR3 is 16 amino acids long. The V end lost 2 bases, the J end lost 2 bases, and 15 bases lay between the germline ends. The CDR3 sequence: CASSLRPGVFNYGYTF. CDR3 DNA: TGTGCCAGCAGTTTAAGGCCAGGCGTTTTCAACTATGGCTACACCTTC.

CDR3 bases: TGTGCCAGCTGCCAGCGGGAGAGCTCCTACAATGAGCAGTTCTTC. This gives the protein CASCQRESSYNEQFF. The genes are TRBV27 and TRBJ2-1; 8 bases match TRBD2. The trim removed 8 bases at V and 0 bases at J, leaving 6 bases unmatched. CDR3 length: 15 residues. Germline V gene sequence: CDR1 MNHEY, CDR2 SMNVEV (reference sequence).

The gene calls are TRBV27 and TRBJ2-2; D unresolved. V lost 1 base and J 0 bases, leaving 9 bases between the germline ends. Per germline, CDR1 MNHEY and CDR2 SMNVEV (reference sequence). The CDR3 is 16 amino acids. CDR3 residues: CASSLFHAANTGELFF. The CDR3 DNA reads as TGTGCCAGCAGTTTATTTCATGCGGCGAACACCGGGGAGCTGTTTTTT.

This clone appeared once. This chain joins TRBV19 and TRBJ2-7; D is uncertain. Germline V CDR1 and CDR2: LNHDA, SQIVND (reference sequence). The CDR3 runs 14 residues. Trimming took off 5 bases at V and 4 bases at J, with 15 bases between the two ends. DNA of the CDR3: TGTGCCAGTAGTCCGTGGACCCCGTCTTACGAGCAGTACTTC. Protein sequence: CASSPWTPSYEQYF.